These T cell receptor beta chains were read from a single sample in a study of blood T cell repertoires in COVID-19. Generated by immunoSEQ multiplex PCR, the TCRdb table keeps only in-frame clones and is missing some. This table has 75,000 to 100,000 clones, roughly four fifths appearing once. Source material: peripheral blood. These receptors all come from a human donor in a cohort sampled during active COVID-19. The CDR3 runs from the conserved cysteine through the conserved F or W. A D gene is named only where the DNA matches it firmly. The listing skips clone size in some rows; elsewhere it reads once, few, many or a size class.

>TRBJ2-2|TRBD2|TRBV9|.
TGTGCCAGCAGCGTAGGGCTCGGACTAGCGGGGGAGTACACCGGGGAGCTGTTTTTT
CASSVGLGLAGEYTGELFF
>TRBJ2-2|TRBD2|TRBV2|once
TGTGCCAGCAGGAGGGTGACTAGCATAACCGGGGAGCTGTTTTTT
CASRRVTSITGELFF
>TRBJ2-1|.|TRBV20-1|.
TGCAGTGCTAGTACTCAAGTTTCCTACAATGAGCAGTTCTTC
CSASTQVSYNEQFF
>TRBJ1-1|.|TRBV7-9|.
TGTGCCAGCACCTTCCTGTCGGACACTGAAGCTTTCTTT
CASTFLSDTEAFF
>TRBJ1-4|.|TRBV3-1/TRBV3-2|.
TGTGCCAGCAGCCAATTGGTGAGGGGGGAAAAACTGTTTTTT
CASSQLVRGEKLFF
>TRBJ1-5|.|TRBV2|.
TGTGCCAGCAGGGCAACGACAGGAGCTCAGCCCCAGCATTTT
CASRATTGAQPQHF
>TRBJ2-1|TRBD2|TRBV30|.
TGTGCCTGGATGGTTCGGGCGGGGGGGCGGAATGAGCAGTTCTTC
CAWMVRAGGRNEQFF
>TRBJ2-3|TRBD2|TRBV11-2|.
TGTGCCAGCAGCTTGGTCCGACTAGCGGGAAAACTAGATACGCAGTATTTT
CASSLVRLAGKLDTQYF
>TRBJ2-7|.|TRBV21-1|.
TGTGCCAGCAGCAAAGCGGTTACGGGGAGGACCCCCTACGAGCAGTACTTC
CASSKAVTGRTPYEQYF
>TRBJ2-1|.|TRBV4-1|.
TGCGCCAGCAGCCAAGAGTCCGGATCCAGGGAGCAGTTCTTC
CASSQESGSREQFF
>TRBJ1-4|.|TRBV10-3|few
TGTGCCATCAGTGATAGGGGCCTGGGTGAAAAACTGTTTTTT
CAISDRGLGEKLFF
>TRBJ2-1|.|TRBV9|.
TGTGCCAGCAGCGTAGGTGGTACTAGGGCTTGGGATGAGCAGTTCTTC
CASSVGGTRAWDEQFF
>TRBJ2-5|.|TRBV19|.
TGTGCCACCCGGGGGGCCGGGAAGACCCAGTACTTC
CATRGAGKTQYF
>TRBJ2-3|.|TRBV30|.
TGTGCCTGGAGTGACCTAGCTCCTAGCACAGATACGCAGTATTTT
CAWSDLAPSTDTQYF
>TRBJ1-3|.|TRBV18|.
TGTGCCAGCTCACCATCAGGGACATACTCTGGAAACACCATATATTTT
CASSPSGTYSGNTIYF
>TRBJ2-1|.|TRBV11-2|.
TGTGCCAGCACCATAGGGGAACAGTCGAGCTCCTACAATGAGCAGTTCTTC
CASTIGEQSSSYNEQFF
>TRBJ2-1|TRBD2|TRBV3-1/TRBV3-2|.
TGTGCCACCCAAAGGCGGGGGGGGTCCTACAATGAGCAGTTCTTC
CATQRRGGSYNEQFF
>TRBJ2-2|TRBD2|TRBV29-1|once
TGCAGCGTTGAAGGTCGGGGGGCCGGGGAGCTGTTTTTT
CSVEGRGAGELFF
>TRBJ2-2|.|TRBV9|.
TGTGCCAGCAGCCCCCAGGTAGTGAACACCGGGGAGCTGTTTTTT
CASSPQVVNTGELFF
>TRBJ2-7|TRBD2|TRBV5-1|.
TGCGCCAGCAGCGCCGGGACTAGGGGCTCCTACGAGCAGTACTTC
CASSAGTRGSYEQYF
>TRBJ2-5|TRBD2|TRBV2|.
TGTGCCAGCACAACACTAGCGTCCGTTCAAGAGACCCAGTACTTC
CASTTLASVQETQYF
>TRBJ2-1|TRBD2|TRBV3-1/TRBV3-2|.
TGTGCCAGCAGCCAGCCTCCGGGGGGACTGGAGTTCTTC
CASSQPPGGLEFF
>TRBJ2-1|.|TRBV21-1|few
TGTGCCAGCAGCAAAGGGAGGGATTTTCACAATGAGCAGTTCTTC
CASSKGRDFHNEQFF
>TRBJ2-5|.|TRBV5-4|.
TGTGCCAGCAGGGTGGGCGGGGGCCACCAAGAGACCCAGTACTTC
CASRVGGGHQETQYF
>TRBJ1-1|.|TRBV30|.
TGTGCCTGGAGTGTGGGCAGGGCCAACACTGAAGCTTTCTTT
CAWSVGRANTEAFF
>TRBJ2-7|TRBD1|TRBV28|.
TGTGCCAGCAGTTCCCCCGGGACAGGGGGCTCGTACGAGCAGTACTTC
CASSSPGTGGSYEQYF
>TRBJ1-5|.|TRBV27|.
TGTGCCAGCAGCCCTGGACTGCTTTCTAATCAGCCCCAGCATTTT
CASSPGLLSNQPQHF
>TRBJ2-7|TRBD2|TRBV6-1|.
TGTGCCAGCAGTGCGCTGATTGCGGGGGGGGCCCCCTACGAGCAGTACTTC
CASSALIAGGAPYEQYF
>TRBJ2-5|TRBD1|TRBV7-2|.
TGTGCCAGCAGCTTAGCGCTAGGGGGCGCAGAGACCCAGTACTTC
CASSLALGGAETQYF
>TRBJ1-2|TRBD1|TRBV2|.
TGTGCCAGCAGCCCAGGGACAGCCTATGGCTACACCTTC
CASSPGTAYGYTF
>TRBJ1-5|.|TRBV3-1/TRBV3-2|.
TGTGCCAGCAGCCAAAGCCAGGCAGGTCAGCCCCAGCATTTT
CASSQSQAGQPQHF
>TRBJ1-5|.|TRBV28|once
TGTGCCAGCAGTTTACCAGGGTGGAGCAATCAGCCCCAGCATTTT
CASSLPGWSNQPQHF
>TRBJ1-2|.|TRBV10-3|.
TGTGCCATCAGTGAGGATGGCCAAGCGGGCTACACCTTC
CAISEDGQAGYTF
>TRBJ2-5|TRBD1|TRBV12-5|.
TGTGCTAGTGGTTGGGGACAGGGGGTAGAGACCCAGTACTTC
CASGWGQGVETQYF
>TRBJ2-5|TRBD2|TRBV28|.
TGTGCCAGCAGCCTCCGGACTAGCCTAGTTGAGACCCAGTACTTC
CASSLRTSLVETQYF
>TRBJ2-4|TRBD1|TRBV5-5|.
TGTGCCAGCAGCGGGACAGATAAAAACATTCAGTACTTC
CASSGTDKNIQYF
>TRBJ1-2|.|TRBV6-5|.
TGTGCCAGCAGCCGCGGGGGCACTAACTATGGCTACACCTTC
CASSRGGTNYGYTF
>TRBJ2-2|.|TRBV10-1|.
TGCGCCAGCAGTGAGTCTTCCGCAGGTCTAAGGAACACCGGGGAGCTGTTTTTT
CASSESSAGLRNTGELFF
>TRBJ2-2|.|TRBV5-8|.
TGTGCCAGCAGCTTATGGGTAGGACATCATGCCACCGGGGAGCTGTTTTTT
CASSLWVGHHATGELFF
>TRBJ1-2|TRBD1|TRBV15|.
TGTGCCACCAGCAGAGCTCATCCCGGGTGGGACAGCCATGGCTACACCTTC
CATSRAHPGWDSHGYTF
>TRBJ1-6|.|TRBV19|.
TGTGCCAGTACCCTAAACCCAATCGGGGATTCACCCCTCCACTTT
CASTLNPIGDSPLHF
>TRBJ2-3|TRBD2|TRBV28|.
TGTGCCAGCAGAGCGGGGGGGGGCACAGATACGCAGTATTTT
CASRAGGGTDTQYF
>TRBJ2-7|.|TRBV6-1|.
TGTGCCAGCAGTGATTCCCCCCAGGGAAGCGAGCAGTACTTC
CASSDSPQGSEQYF
>TRBJ2-3|TRBD1|TRBV5-1|.
TGCGCCAGCAGCTTTGCCGGGACAGGGGGCTCCACAGATACGCAGTATTTT
CASSFAGTGGSTDTQYF
>TRBJ2-1|.|TRBV28|.
TGTGCTACGGTCGGTGGGCAATGGAACAATGAGCAGTTCTTC
CATVGGQWNNEQFF
>TRBJ1-6|.|TRBV2|.
TGTGCCAGCAGGAGCGTCGGTGCCTATAATTCACCCCTCCACTTT
CASRSVGAYNSPLHF
>TRBJ1-6|TRBD1|TRBV27|.
TGTGCCAGCAGGGATCGGACAGGGGGATTGTTTAGCTCCTATAATTCACCCCTCCACTTT
CASRDRTGGLFSSYNSPLHF
>TRBJ2-5|TRBD1|TRBV29-1|.
TGCAGCGTTCTCCCGGGACAGCAAGAGACCCAGTACTTC
CSVLPGQQETQYF
>TRBJ2-7|TRBD1|TRBV4-1|few
TGCGCCAGCAGCCGAGCCGGGACAGGCTCCTACGAGCAGTACTTC
CASSRAGTGSYEQYF
>TRBJ1-3|.|TRBV2|.
TGTGCCAGCAGGGACAGACAGATTGGAAACACCATATATTTT
CASRDRQIGNTIYF
>TRBJ2-3|TRBD1|TRBV5-4|.
TGTGCCAGCAGCCAAGAGACAGGGACCAAACGCACAGATACGCAGTATTTT
CASSQETGTKRTDTQYF
>TRBJ2-3|.|TRBV10-3|few
TGTGCCATCAGTGAGGAGGACAGACAGGACACAGATACGCAGTATTTT
CAISEEDRQDTDTQYF
>TRBJ1-2|TRBD1|TRBV2|.
TGTGCCAGCAGCTCCACGACAGGGGGTACTGGCTACACCTTC
CASSSTTGGTGYTF
>TRBJ2-1|TRBD1|TRBV5-1|.
TGCGCCAGCTTTTTGGGACAGGGGAGCCACAATGAGCAGTTCTTC
CASFLGQGSHNEQFF